Given below is one T cell receptor beta chain in context. Treatment noted: some 20 received Ad26.COV2.S at low or high dose, single or two shots; 5 received placebo; per-sample allocation not given. The samples were gathered on day 63 after the first injection of vaccine or placebo. Expressing Wuhan-strain SARS-CoV-2 spike, an Ad26 vector served as the vaccine. TCRdb's copy holds only in-frame clones and misses some; the assay was immunoSEQ multiplex PCR. The table has approximately 500,000 clones, roughly nine tenths seen once; the top ten hold roughly 13%. The data are from a study of Ad26.COV2.S vaccination and SARS-CoV-2 variants. Across the whole study: Ad26.COV2.S shots went into the muscle once or twice, 56 days apart.

The sequences come from peripheral blood, collected in a trial of Ad26.COV2.S vaccine versus placebo. This clonotype was obtained from a person between 18 and 59 years old who received the Ad26.COV2.S COVID-19 vaccine or a placebo.

The CDR3 protein is CASSQDSYEQYF. The CDR3 DNA reads TGTGCCAGCAGCCAAGATTCTTACGAGCAGTACTTC. The rearrangement links TRBV4-2 to TRBJ2-7; unclear D gene. This CDR3 is 12 amino acids long. Deletions cut 0 bases from V and 4 bases from J, with 4 bases between. Per the germline V gene, CDR1 is LGHNA and CDR2 is YNFKEQ.